Below, 12 T cell receptor beta chains from the same sample are listed, as sequenced in a study of OX40 agonist ivuxolimab in advanced cancers. Data came from immunoSEQ multiplex PCR; TCRdb stores just in-frame clones and leaves some out. Of 58,000 or so clones listed, around 78% are singletons. The material sequenced was CD4+ or CD8+ T cells sorted from blood, taken in a trial of the OX40 agonist ivuxolimab. Receptors originate from an adult with an advanced solid tumor such as melanoma, head and neck, liver or kidney cancer.

The chain combines TRBV9 with TRBJ2-7, with D perhaps matching TRBD2 (5 bases). This CDR3 is 15 amino acids long. From germline, CDR1 is SGDLS and CDR2 YYNGEE. V was pared by 2 bases and J by 0 bases, with 12 bases between. The CDR3: CASSVTLGSSYEQYF. CDR3 sequence (DNA): TGTGCCAGCAGCGTGACCTTAGGGAGCTCCTACGAGCAGTACTTC.

The V call is TRBV1, the J call TRBJ1-2. TRBV1 is annotated as a pseudogene. This CDR3 has 15 residues. CDR3 loop: CTSSQDWGSNYGYTF. The CDR3 DNA sequence: TGCACCAGCAGCCAAGATTGGGGAAGTAACTATGGCTACACCTTC.

The gene calls are TRBV27 and TRBJ2-5; D possibly corresponds to TRBD1 (6 bases). Trimming pared 6 bases from V and 4 bases from J, leaving 12 bases between. CDR1 is MNHEY, CDR2 SMNVEV, per germline (reference sequence). The CDR3 covers 13 residues. The chain's CDR3 is CASRQGSRETQYF. CDR3 sequence (DNA): TGTGCCAGCAGGCAGGGGAGTAGAGAGACCCAGTACTTC.

The chain couples TRBV7-3 to TRBJ1-5; D remains unclear. This CDR3 comprises 13 residues. V dropped 2 bases and J dropped 5 bases, with 7 bases sitting between them. Germline V gene sequence: CDR1 SGHTA, CDR2 FQGTGA. CDR3 protein: CASSLGGDQPQHF. The CDR3 region has the DNA TGTGCCAGCAGCTTAGGCGGTGATCAGCCCCAGCATTTT.

The chain joins TRBV5-4 to TRBJ2-7; either TRBD1 or TRBD2 may supply D (7 bases each). CDR1 and CDR2 from the germline V gene are SGHNT and YYREEE (reference sequence). Between the trimmed V and J ends, which lost 3 bases and 7 bases, there was a span of 14 bases. The CDR3 contains 13 residues. The CDR3 bases are TGTGCCAGCAGCTCCGACAGGGAGGGGGAGCAGTACTTC. It yields the protein CASSSDREGEQYF. The full variable domain, completed using reference TRBV5-4 and TRBJ2-7, is ETGVTQSPTHLIKTRGQQVTLRCSSQSGHNTVSWYQQALGQGPQFIFQYYREEENGRGNFPPRFSGLQFPNYSSELNVNALELDDSALYLCASSSDREGEQYFGPGTRLTVT.

The rearrangement links TRBV18 to TRBJ2-5; D remains unclear. In germline, CDR1 is KGHSH, CDR2 LQKENI. The CDR3 has 12 residues. V was shortened by 6 bases and J by 4 bases, with 9 bases between the two germline ends. In nucleotides, the CDR3 is TGTGCCAGCTCGAGGCGGCGAGAGACCCAGTACTTC. This gives the protein CASSRRRETQYF.

The V and J genes are TRBV18 and TRBJ1-6, with TRBD1 matching 10 bases. With 3 bases clipped from V and 7 bases from J, the junction kept 0 bases outside the gene matches. CDR1 is KGHSH, CDR2 LQKENI, per germline. The CDR3 contains 14 residues. The CDR3 region is CASSPGQGNSPLHF. The CDR3, as DNA: TGTGCCAGCTCACCGGGACAGGGGAATTCACCCCTCCACTTT.

The genes are TRBV27 and TRBJ2-7; 7 bases match TRBD1. The CDR3 covers 19 residues. Germline V gene sequence: CDR1 MNHEY, CDR2 SMNVEV (reference sequence). Losses at the gene ends were 1 base for V and 0 bases for J; bases not matched to a gene: 15. The CDR3 reads CASSLFVRGGEGSSYEQYF. The CDR3 coding sequence is TGTGCCAGCAGTTTATTCGTACGAGGGGGCGAGGGGAGCTCCTACGAGCAGTACTTC.

This clone was seen only once. The chain links TRBV11-3 to TRBJ2-3; TRBD1 matches 8 bases. V trimming: 5 bases; J trimming: 0 bases; junction bases outside the gene matches: 4. The germline gives CDR1 SGHNT, CDR2 YENEEA. This CDR3 comprises 15 residues. CDR3 sequence reads: CASSIGQGSTDTQYF. The CDR3 nucleotides read TGTGCCAGCAGCATCGGACAGGGTAGCACAGATACGCAGTATTTT.

The chain uses TRBV28 and TRBJ2-5, with D perhaps matching TRBD2 (7 bases). This CDR3 spans 14 amino acids. Germline loops: CDR1 MDHEN, CDR2 SYDVKM. Trimming took 6 bases from V and 5 from J, leaving 16 bases between them. CDR3 residues: CASRAGAPRETQYF. The CDR3 DNA is TGTGCCAGCAGGGCGGGGGCCCCCCGGGAGACCCAGTACTTC.

The gene calls are TRBV11-2 and TRBJ1-4, with D maybe TRBD1 (6 bases). The CDR3 runs 16 residues. V gave up 8 bases and J gave up 5 bases, with 21 bases separating them. CDR1 is SGHAT, CDR2 FQNNGV, per germline. For the CDR3, the DNA is TGTGCCAGCGGGGATATTGTCGGGACACCAAATGAAAAACTGTTTTTT. Translation: CASGDIVGTPNEKLFF.

The rearrangement uses TRBV19 and TRBJ2-5; D perhaps matches TRBD2 (6 bases). Trimming removed 6 bases at V and 7 bases at J, with 9 bases between. The CDR3 runs to 11 residues. From germline, CDR1 is LNHDA and CDR2 SQIVND (reference sequence). The CDR3 is CASRNGGTQYF. CDR3 sequence (DNA): TGTGCCAGTAGAAACGGGGGGACCCAGTACTTC. Drawing the rest from reference TRBV19 and TRBJ2-5, the complete variable domain is DGGITQSPKYLFRKEGQNVTLSCEQNLNHDAMYWYRQDPGQGLRLIYYSQIVNDFQKGDIAEGYSVSREKKESFPLTVTSAQKNPTAFYLCASRNGGTQYFGPGTRLLVL.